The 20 T cell receptor beta chains given below trace back to one sample, sequenced in a study of long-term antiretroviral therapy in people with HIV. Samples were assayed with immunoSEQ v3.0 at survey level. Clones were sequenced by immunoSEQ multiplex PCR, and TCRdb holds only the in-frame ones, with some missing. The profile shows more than 15,000 clones, just under 80% of them singletons. This material consisted of unsorted PBMCs, taken at the start of antiretroviral therapy, before treatment. The receptors originated from a middle-aged woman with HIV.

J is TRBJ2-7 and V is TRBV30; possibly TRBD1 or TRBD2 for D (5 bases each). Between the trimmed V and J ends, which lost 4 bases and 4 bases, there was a span of 17 bases. Germline values: CDR1 GTSNPN, CDR2 SVGIG (reference sequence). CDR3 length: 14 amino acids. The CDR3 region has the DNA TGTGCCTGGACCCTACCGGGGACCGGTTACGAGCAGTACTTC. It encodes CAWTLPGTGYEQYF.

J is TRBJ1-2 and V is TRBV6-6, with a weak D call TRBD1 (5 bases). The CDR3 loop spans 14 amino acids. Per germline, CDR1 MNHNY and CDR2 SVGAGI (reference sequence). V dropped 5 bases and J dropped 2 bases, with 12 bases sitting between them. The CDR3 protein is CASSTGTVNYGYTF. CDR3 DNA sequence: TGTGCCAGCAGTACCGGGACGGTCAACTATGGCTACACCTTC.

This clone has a single count. The gene calls are TRBV28 and TRBJ1-1; 8 positions agree with TRBD1. V dropped 6 bases and J dropped 5; count of bases not matched to a gene: 11. Germline CDR1 reads MDHEN; CDR2 reads SYDVKM. The CDR3 sequence is 15 residues long. DNA for the CDR3: TGTGCCAGCAGGTCGAAGCGGACAGGGCTAACTGAAGCTTTCTTT. Translating it yields CASRSKRTGLTEAFF.

This clone has just one count. V gene TRBV9 combines with J gene TRBJ1-5; D gene uncertain. Trimming left V 0 bases short and J 5 bases short, with 6 bases between. Germline CDR1 SGDLS, CDR2 YYNGEE. The CDR3 totals 13 residues. Here the CDR3 DNA reads TGTGCCAGCAGCGTAGCTGGGGATCAGCCCCAGCATTTT. Protein product: CASSVAGDQPQHF.

J is TRBJ2-7 and V is TRBV6-5; D gene uncertain. The CDR3 is made up of 11 amino acids. V was pared by 2 bases and J by 6 bases, with 5 bases between. CDR1 is MNHEY and CDR2 is SVGAGI in the germline V gene. CDR3 in amino acids: CASSYAAEQYF. The CDR3 DNA sequence: TGTGCCAGCAGTTACGCCGCCGAGCAGTACTTC.

The chain joins TRBV27 to TRBJ2-3; D might be TRBD2 (5 bases). Trimming shortened V by 7 bases and J by 2 bases, and 16 bases separated the two germline ends. The CDR3 totals 15 residues. CDR1 is MNHEY, CDR2 SMNVEV, per germline (reference sequence). The CDR3 DNA follows: TGTGCCAGCACCCCTCTCCAGCGGACCACAGATACGCAGTATTTT. Its protein product is CASTPLQRTTDTQYF.

J is TRBJ1-1 and V is TRBV2; 7 bases match TRBD1. This CDR3 is built from 17 residues. Germline CDR1 reads SNHLY; CDR2 reads FYNNEI. Losses at the gene ends were 0 bases for V and 11 bases for J; bases not matched to a gene: 18. CDR3 nucleotides: TGTGCCAGCAGTGAAGCTCGGGGGCCAAGGGGGCAGGTCACGGCTTTCTTT. Encoded protein: CASSEARGPRGQVTAFF.

The genes are TRBV5-1 and TRBJ2-1, with 10 bases fitting TRBD1. The CDR3 is 16 amino acids. V trimming: 0 bases; J trimming: 6 bases; junction bases outside the gene matches: 6. Germline V gene lookup returns CDR1 SGHRS and CDR2 YFSETQ. The CDR3 nucleotides read TGCGCCAGCAGCTTGGCCTCGGACAGGGGGTTCAATGAGCAGTTCTTC. This encodes CASSLASDRGFNEQFF.

V usage is TRBV9 and J usage is TRBJ2-3, with TRBD2 matching 12 bases. This CDR3 has 15 residues. Germline CDR1 SGDLS, CDR2 YYNGEE. Trimming removed 3 bases from V and 4 bases from J; junction bases left unmatched: 3. The CDR3 coding sequence is TGTGCCAGCAGCGCTAGCGGGGGGGCCCCAGATACGCAGTATTTT. This translates into CASSASGGAPDTQYF.

This clone rates as medium-sized (0.01 to 0.1%). The chain recombines TRBV5-4 with TRBJ2-7; 11 nucleotides align to TRBD2. In germline, CDR1 is SGHNT, CDR2 YYREEE (reference sequence). The CDR3 sequence is 17 residues long. The junction had 11 bases not matched to a gene; V was cut back by 1 base and J by 5 bases. The chain's CDR3 is CASSLWLAGGYTHEQYF. CDR3 nucleotides: TGTGCCAGCAGCTTGTGGCTAGCGGGGGGTTATACCCACGAGCAGTACTTC. Looking up the rest from reference TRBV5-4 and TRBJ2-7 gives the full variable domain: ETGVTQSPTHLIKTRGQQVTLRCSSQSGHNTVSWYQQALGQGPQFIFQYYREEENGRGNFPPRFSGLQFPNYSSELNVNALELDDSALYLCASSLWLAGGYTHEQYFGPGTRLTVT.

By its share, this clone is medium-sized. At the DNA level, this CDR3 is encoded by other sequences in the same sample as well. The chain carries TRBV5-4 and TRBJ2-7; D gene unclear. Germline CDR1 SGHNT, CDR2 YYREEE (reference sequence). The CDR3 covers 14 residues. V lost 0 bases and J 0 bases, leaving 7 bases between the germline ends. The chain's CDR3 is CASSLVRDSYEQYF. The DNA for the CDR3 is TGTGCCAGCAGCTTGGTAAGGGACTCCTACGAGCAGTACTTC.

The genes are TRBV14 and TRBJ2-1, with D tentatively TRBD2 (5 bases). The V and J ends lost 0 bases and 0 bases respectively, with 12 bases between them. This CDR3 is built from 17 residues. The germline gives CDR1 SGHDN, CDR2 FVKESK. The CDR3 coding sequence is TGTGCCAGCAGCCAAGAAAGGGCGGGCTTCTCCTACAATGAGCAGTTCTTC. It encodes CASSQERAGFSYNEQFF.

The chain recombines TRBV9 with TRBJ2-5, with 7 bases aligning to TRBD2. The CDR3 consists of 15 residues. The germline gives CDR1 SGDLS, CDR2 YYNGEE. Trimming removed 0 bases from V and 0 bases from J; junction bases left unmatched: 2. The CDR3 here is CASSVAGGYQETQYF. The CDR3 nucleotides read TGTGCCAGCAGCGTAGCGGGGGGATACCAAGAGACCCAGTACTTC.

The CDR3 sequence: CASSPGQITNYGYTF. CDR3 coding DNA: TGTGCCAGCAGCCCGGGACAGATTACTAACTATGGCTACACCTTC. V usage is TRBV5-4 and J usage is TRBJ1-2, with 7 bases aligning to TRBD1. There are 15 residues in the CDR3. The V gene end was trimmed by 4 bases and the J gene end by 0 bases; junction bases not matched to a gene: 6. CDR1 is SGHNT, CDR2 YYREEE, per germline (reference sequence).

V usage is TRBV30 and J usage is TRBJ2-1, with D uncertain. Germline CDR1 reads GTSNPN; CDR2 reads SVGIG (reference sequence). The CDR3 has 13 amino acids. Trimming shortened V by 0 bases and J by 6 bases, and 9 bases separated the two germline ends. CDR3 DNA sequence: TGTGCCTGGAGTGTTAACTCTCCCAATGAGCAGTTCTTC. It codes for CAWSVNSPNEQFF.

The chain carries TRBV2 and TRBJ2-5; 8 bases line up with TRBD2. Germline values: CDR1 SNHLY, CDR2 FYNNEI. The CDR3 has 13 residues. V was pared by 10 bases and J by 2 bases, with 6 bases of the junction left unmatched. The DNA for the CDR3 is TGTGCCACCCAGCGGGGGAGACAAGAGACCCAGTACTTC. Its translation is CATQRGRQETQYF.

The rearrangement uses TRBV2 and TRBJ2-7; D not certain. The V end lost 1 base, the J end lost 2 bases, and 9 bases lay between the germline ends. The length of the CDR3 is 14 residues. Germline loops: CDR1 SNHLY, CDR2 FYNNEI. CDR3 coding DNA: TGTGCCAGCAGTGAAGGTTCGGGTGCCTACGAGCAGTACTTC. Residues: CASSEGSGAYEQYF.

DNA for the CDR3: TGTGCCAGCAGTCACCGGTACACTGAAGCTTTCTTT. Its protein is CASSHRYTEAFF. The V call is TRBV27, the J call TRBJ1-1; D call uncertain. V was trimmed by 5 bases and J by 3 bases, leaving 7 bases between them. The CDR3 sequence is 12 residues long. Germline CDR1 reads MNHEY; CDR2 reads SMNVEV (reference sequence).

This clone is a singleton in its sample. The chain joins TRBV12-5 to TRBJ1-5; D uncertain. The CDR3 loop spans 12 amino acids. V was pared by 2 bases and J by 9 bases, with 8 bases between. Germline lookup yields CDR1 LGHNT and CDR2 FRNRAP. The CDR3 is CASGLKEWPQHF. CDR3 nucleotides: TGTGCTAGTGGTTTGAAGGAGTGGCCCCAGCATTTT.

V usage is TRBV6-5 and J usage is TRBJ2-1, with TRBD2 matching 8 bases. Germline CDR1 and CDR2: MNHEY and SVGAGI. The CDR3 loop spans 14 amino acids. After removal of 6 bases from V and 4 bases from J, the junction contained 5 bases not matched to a gene. CDR3: CASSRGGGYNEQFF. CDR3 nucleotides: TGTGCCAGCAGCCGGGGGGGCGGGTACAATGAGCAGTTCTTC.